This is a list of T cell receptor beta chains from one sample in a study of a mutant IDH1 vaccine in newly diagnosed glioma. Data came from immunoSEQ multiplex PCR; TCRdb stores just in-frame clones and leaves some out. The sample consists of some 120,000 clones, around three quarters of them appearing once. Their specific antigens are unknown. The sample consisted of PBMCs, taken from a glioma patient whose treatment included an IDH1 peptide vaccine. These receptors all come from a man aged 40-49 years with glioma. Each CDR3 is given with its conserved first and last residue.

TRBV6-6,TRBJ1-2,CASRIATGYYGYTF
TRBV27,TRBJ1-2,CASSLEGAGGYTF
TRBV27,TRBJ1-2,CASSLSVPGQDYGYTF
TRBV7-6,TRBJ1-6,CASSLARGQNSPLHF
TRBV27,TRBJ2-1,CASRYGTPSYNEQFF
TRBV19,TRBJ2-7,CASSITSRYEQYF
TRBV2,TRBJ2-1,CASSQPGTGEEEQFF
TRBV2,TRBJ2-2,CASREVITGELFF
TRBV7-3,TRBJ2-1,CASSLGLAGGHNEQFF
TRBV10-3,TRBJ1-5,CATWVGGWQPQHF
TRBV7-8,TRBJ1-4,CASSLVLGSTNEKLFF
TRBV6-1,TRBJ2-7,CASSEQAYEQYF
TRBV4-2,TRBJ2-1,CASSQDGGSYNEQFF
TRBV28,TRBJ2-4,CATPDGGVKNIQYF
TRBV4-2,TRBJ2-7,CASSRGDRDYEQYF
TRBV11-2,TRBJ2-7,CASSLVEAGGEQYF
TRBV15,TRBJ1-5,CATSNRDRVIQPQHF
TRBV28,TRBJ2-7,CASQQGVYEQYF
TRBV29-1,TRBJ1-4,CSVEVLGAGEKLFF
TRBV30,TRBJ1-1,CAWSVLGNTEAFF
TRBV4-2,TRBJ2-7,CASSPPSGTLYEQYF
TRBV7-9,TRBJ1-4,CASSLGPGQGARTNEKLFF
TRBV29-1,TRBJ1-5,CSVEVQGHGQPQHF
TRBV5-5,TRBJ1-5,CASSFSPGQGLGRINQPQHF
TRBV5-6,TRBJ1-2,CASSLTNYGYTF
TRBV4-2,TRBJ1-5,CASSQGNPGQIKNQPQHF
TRBV6-6,TRBJ1-1,CASSGPGQGEAFF
TRBV4-3,TRBJ1-1,CASSQDRDRDTEAFF
TRBV4-3,TRBJ1-2,CASSRGLEVNYGYTF
TRBV7-3,TRBJ2-3,CASSLQAGSTDTQYF
TRBV4-1,TRBJ2-5,CASSRGTGGGETQYF
TRBV18,TRBJ2-6,CASSRDSDLPSGANVLTF
TRBV7-2,TRBJ2-7,CASSLVRYREQYF
TRBV7-2,TRBJ2-5,CASSYRVQETQYF
TRBV19,TRBJ2-5,CASSTDGQETQYF